This TCR beta chain was observed in a study of vaccination effects on CD4 cells after COVID-19. ViraFEST used viral peptide pools to expand antigen-specific CD4+ T cells before sequencing. CD4+ T cell isolation took place after approximately 11 days of culture. Neither prior SARS-CoV-2 infection nor positive nucleocapsid antibodies were present in the vaccine recipients. IL-2 medium was substituted for half the medium on days 3 and 7. The study, taken as a whole, reports: Early post-infection timepoints were absent, and convalescent patients were few. Only a single clone (1 of 255 vaccine-induced clones in healthy vaccinees) cross-reacted with common cold coronaviruses. Clones that were induced by infection or by vaccine showed marked contraction late after vaccination.

Generated by immunoSEQ multiplex PCR, the TCRdb table keeps only in-frame clones and is missing some. This table has about 73,000 clones, 78% appearing once. Germline trimming cut 2 bases from V and 2 bases from J; bases unmatched to any gene: 3. From germline, CDR1 is SGHRS and CDR2 YFSETQ. The CDR3 length is 14 residues. As concerns this clone: As yet, its antigen is unknown.

This sample comprised CD4+ T cells from PBMCs cultured with SARS-CoV-2 spike peptides, obtained before COVID-19 vaccination. The receptor was isolated from a human donor who received a COVID-19 vaccine. The J gene is TRBJ2-5, the V gene TRBV5-1, with 7 bases that match TRBD2. The CDR3: CASSFWGGQETQYF. Written as DNA, the CDR3 is TGCGCCAGCAGCTTTTGGGGGGGGCAAGAGACCCAGTACTTC.